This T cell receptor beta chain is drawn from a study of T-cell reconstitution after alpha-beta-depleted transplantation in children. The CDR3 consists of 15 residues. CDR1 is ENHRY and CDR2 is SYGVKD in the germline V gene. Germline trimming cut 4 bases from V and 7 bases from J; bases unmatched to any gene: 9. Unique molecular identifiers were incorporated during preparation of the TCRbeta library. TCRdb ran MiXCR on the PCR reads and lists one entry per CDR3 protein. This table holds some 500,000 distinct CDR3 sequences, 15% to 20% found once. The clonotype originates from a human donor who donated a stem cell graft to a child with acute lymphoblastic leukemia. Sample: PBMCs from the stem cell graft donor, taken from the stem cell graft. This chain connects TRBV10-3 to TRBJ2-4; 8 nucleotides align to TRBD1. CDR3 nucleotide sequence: TGTGCCATCAGTGCCCCGGGGCAGGGGGCTAACATTCAGTACTTC. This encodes CAISAPGQGANIQYF.